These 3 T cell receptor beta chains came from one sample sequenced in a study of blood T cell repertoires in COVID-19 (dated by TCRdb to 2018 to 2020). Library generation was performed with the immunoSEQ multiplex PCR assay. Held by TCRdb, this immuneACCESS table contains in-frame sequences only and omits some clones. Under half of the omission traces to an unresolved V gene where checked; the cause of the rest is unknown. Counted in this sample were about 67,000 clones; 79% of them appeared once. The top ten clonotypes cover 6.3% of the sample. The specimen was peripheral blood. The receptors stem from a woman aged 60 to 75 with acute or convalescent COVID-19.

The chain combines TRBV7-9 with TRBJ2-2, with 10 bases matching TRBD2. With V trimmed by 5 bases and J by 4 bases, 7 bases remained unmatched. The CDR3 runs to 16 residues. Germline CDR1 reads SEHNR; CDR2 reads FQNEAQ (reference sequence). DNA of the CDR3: TGTGCCAGCAGCCCATCGACTAGCGGGCTCACCGGGGAGCTGTTTTTT. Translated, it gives CASSPSTSGLTGELFF.

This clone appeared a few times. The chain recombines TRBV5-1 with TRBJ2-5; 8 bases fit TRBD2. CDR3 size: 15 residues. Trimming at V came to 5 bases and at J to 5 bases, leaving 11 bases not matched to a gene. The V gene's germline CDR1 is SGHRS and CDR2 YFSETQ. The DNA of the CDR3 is TGCGCCAGCAGGTCCCAAGCGGGGGCGGGGGAGACCCAGTACTTC. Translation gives CASRSQAGAGETQYF.

This CDR3 reads CASSLSLSGANGGLNQYF. CDR3 nucleotide sequence: TGTGCCAGCAGTTTATCTCTTAGTGGTGCGAACGGGGGTTTGAATCAGTACTTC. The chain has TRBV28 and TRBJ2-7; perhaps TRBD2 as D (6 bases). CDR1 MDHEN and CDR2 SYDVKM come from the germline V gene. The CDR3 is 18 amino acids. Trimming cost V 1 base and J 10 bases, with 29 bases left between them.